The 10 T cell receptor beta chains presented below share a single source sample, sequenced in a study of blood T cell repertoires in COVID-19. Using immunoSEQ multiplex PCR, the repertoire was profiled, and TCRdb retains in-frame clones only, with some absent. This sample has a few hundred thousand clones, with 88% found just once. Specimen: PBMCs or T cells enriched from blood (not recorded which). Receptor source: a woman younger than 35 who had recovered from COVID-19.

This chain's CDR3 is CASSYHSGELFF. The CDR3 DNA follows: TGTGCCAGCAGTTACCATTCCGGGGAGCTGTTTTTT. The genes are TRBV6-2 or TRBV6-3 and TRBJ2-2, with D unresolved. The V end was cut by 2 bases, the J end by 6 bases, with 4 bases between. Germline loops: CDR1 MNHEY, CDR2 SVGEGT. The CDR3 has 12 amino acids.

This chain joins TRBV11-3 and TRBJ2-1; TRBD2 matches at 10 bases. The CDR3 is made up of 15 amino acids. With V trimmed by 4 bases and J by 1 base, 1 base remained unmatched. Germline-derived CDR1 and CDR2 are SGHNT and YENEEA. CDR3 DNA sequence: TGTGCCAGCAGCTCTAGCGGGGGTTCCTACAATGAGCAGTTCTTC. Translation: CASSSSGGSYNEQFF.

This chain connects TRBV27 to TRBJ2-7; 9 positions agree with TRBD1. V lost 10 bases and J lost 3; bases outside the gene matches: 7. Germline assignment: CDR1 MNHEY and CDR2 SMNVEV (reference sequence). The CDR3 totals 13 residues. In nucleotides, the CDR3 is TGTGCCACCTCGACAGGGGGTCGCTACGAGCAGTACTTC. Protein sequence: CATSTGGRYEQYF.

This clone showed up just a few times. This CDR3 is CASATGTGWMNTEAFF. The CDR3 DNA reads TGTGCCAGCGCAACCGGGACAGGGTGGATGAACACTGAAGCTTTCTTT. V gene TRBV2 combines with J gene TRBJ1-1; 9 bases are a match to TRBD1. J lost 0 bases, V lost 8 bases, and 10 bases had no gene match. CDR3 length: 16 residues. Germline V lookup: CDR1 SNHLY, CDR2 FYNNEI.

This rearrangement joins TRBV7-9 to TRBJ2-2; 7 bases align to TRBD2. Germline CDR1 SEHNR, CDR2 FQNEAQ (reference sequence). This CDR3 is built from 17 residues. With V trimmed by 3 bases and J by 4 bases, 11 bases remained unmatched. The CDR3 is CASSLRDQLAITGELFF. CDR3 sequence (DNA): TGTGCCAGCAGCTTGCGGGACCAACTAGCGATCACCGGGGAGCTGTTTTTT. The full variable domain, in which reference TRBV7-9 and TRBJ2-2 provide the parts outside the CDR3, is DTGVSQNPRHKITKRGQNVTFRCDPISEHNRLYWYRQTLGQGPEFLTYFQNEAQLEKSRLLSDRFSAERPKGSFSTLEIQRTEQGDSAMYLCASSLRDQLAITGELFFGEGSRLTVL.

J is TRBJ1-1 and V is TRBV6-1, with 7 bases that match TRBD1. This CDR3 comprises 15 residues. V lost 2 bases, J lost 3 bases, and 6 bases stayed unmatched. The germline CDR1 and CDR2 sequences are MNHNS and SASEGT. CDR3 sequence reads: CASSERRGRDTEAFF. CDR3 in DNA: TGTGCCAGCAGTGAACGAAGGGGGCGGGACACTGAAGCTTTCTTT.

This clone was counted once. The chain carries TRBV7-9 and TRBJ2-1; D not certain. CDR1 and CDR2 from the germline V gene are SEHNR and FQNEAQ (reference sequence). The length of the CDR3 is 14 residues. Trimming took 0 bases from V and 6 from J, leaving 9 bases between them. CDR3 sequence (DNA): TGTGCCAGCAGCTTAGCTGTTTCCGGCAATGAGCAGTTCTTC. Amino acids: CASSLAVSGNEQFF.

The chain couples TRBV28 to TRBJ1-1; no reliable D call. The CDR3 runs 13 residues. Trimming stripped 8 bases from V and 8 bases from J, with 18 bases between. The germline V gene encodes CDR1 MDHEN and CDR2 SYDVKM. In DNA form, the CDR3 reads TGTGCCAGCGGAGCGGGGTATGGAGACGAAGCTTTCTTT. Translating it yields CASGAGYGDEAFF.

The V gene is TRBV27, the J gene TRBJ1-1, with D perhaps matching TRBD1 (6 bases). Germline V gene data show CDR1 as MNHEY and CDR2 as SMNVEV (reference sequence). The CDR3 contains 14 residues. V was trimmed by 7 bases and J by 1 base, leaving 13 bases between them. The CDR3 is CASKFRGGNTEAFF. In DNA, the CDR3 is TGTGCCAGCAAATTCAGGGGCGGGAACACTGAAGCTTTCTTT.

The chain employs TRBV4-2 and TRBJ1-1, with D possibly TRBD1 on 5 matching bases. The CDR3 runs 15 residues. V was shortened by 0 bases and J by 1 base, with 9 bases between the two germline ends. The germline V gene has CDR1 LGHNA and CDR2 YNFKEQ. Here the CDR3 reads CASSQDGAENTEAFF. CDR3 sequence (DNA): TGTGCCAGCAGCCAAGATGGGGCAGAGAACACTGAAGCTTTCTTT.